The entry below describes one T cell receptor (beta chain). There are a few counts of this clonotype. What antigen it recognizes has not been identified. No base-level quality is on record; no much larger clone is a single base apart. Ficoll-Paque density gradient centrifugation was used to isolate PBMCs. This sample is drawn from a study of T-cell memory formation after mild COVID-19 (dated by TCRdb to about 2021). For the wider study: TCR sequence clusters from the two donors were found to be largely donor specific. T-cell clones expanding and contracting after mild COVID-19 in a couple of donors were tracked by longitudinal TCRalpha and TCRbeta repertoire sequencing. The cohort comprised two young, previously healthy adult volunteers, one female and one male. The paper's findings and limits, for the study overall: Clones contracting from day 15 to 85 had balanced CD4/CD8 phenotypes, while a second wave expanding from day 15 to 37 was biased towards CD4+. Some responding clones were detected in pre-infection memory, which suggested that pre-existing cross-reactive memory T cells had joined the SARS-CoV-2 response. The study covered only two mild cases, and larger cohorts including severe cases with pre-infection samples were considered necessary. Contracting CD4+ clones were located mainly in the CM and EM memory subsets, whereas CD8+ clones were found to be enriched in EMRA. Whether the second-wave clones peaking on day 37 were SARS-CoV-2 specific was not confirmed.

Deletion took 0 bases off V and 2 bases off J, with a span of 12 bases between the germline ends. The CDR3 holds 16 amino acids from the cysteine to the phenylalanine. Just CDR3 DNA is preserved here, 48 bases in frame from base 1. For CDR1 and CDR2, the germline V gene lists KGHDR and SFDVKD. Reads for this sample came from an Illumina NovaSeq 6000. cDNA libraries for TCRalpha and TCRbeta were prepared by 5'RACE using constant-segment primers, with sample barcodes and unique molecular identifiers added. RNA was extracted from every sample with Trizol reagent. Libraries were amplified in two PCR steps, with a second sample barcode and Illumina TruSeq adapters added in the second step. The libraries were sequenced on an Illumina NovaSeq using 2 x 150 bp paired-end reads. The study's own analysis went as follows. Reads were demultiplexed and collapsed into UMI-guided consensus sequences with migec v1.2.7. With mixcr v2.1.11, UMI consensuses were aligned to TRA and TRB V and J templates and assembled into clonotypes. A clonotype was counted as expanded or contracted only if both edgeR and NoisET called the change significant, with noise models trained on biological replicates. For edgeR calls, the cutoffs were a false discovery rate-adjusted p below 0.01 and a log2 fold-change threshold of 1. As an exploratory analysis of dynamics, max-normalized trajectories of the 1000 most abundant clonotypes were examined by PCA with hierarchical clustering. The CD4 or CD8 phenotype of responding clones was assigned using the separately sequenced CD4+ and CD8+ repertoires. TCRdb reran the public reads through fastp at Q25 and MiXCR, keeping productive beta chains. Rows are unified per CDR3 protein, each entry keeping the most common DNA and genes. The V and J calls were not made by the authors but by TCRdb's processing. This sample gives about 250,000 distinct CDR3 sequences in total; about 16% of them show up just once. 2% to 2.5% of the sample is held by the ten biggest clonotypes.

The sequenced sample consisted of PBMCs or a T cell subset sorted from them (not recorded which). The sequence was collected from an adult woman who had mild COVID-19 (a few samples of this study predate the infection). The sample titles of this study are shuffled in the database, so cell type and time point are left out; the donor was told from shared clones. The V gene is TRBV24-1 and the J gene is TRBJ2-5, and TRBD1 may be the D gene, going by 5 matching bases. The DNA sequence follows: TGTGCCACCAGTGATTTGGGAAGGGGCCAACAAGAGACCCAGTACTTC. This is translated as CATSDLGRGQQETQYF.